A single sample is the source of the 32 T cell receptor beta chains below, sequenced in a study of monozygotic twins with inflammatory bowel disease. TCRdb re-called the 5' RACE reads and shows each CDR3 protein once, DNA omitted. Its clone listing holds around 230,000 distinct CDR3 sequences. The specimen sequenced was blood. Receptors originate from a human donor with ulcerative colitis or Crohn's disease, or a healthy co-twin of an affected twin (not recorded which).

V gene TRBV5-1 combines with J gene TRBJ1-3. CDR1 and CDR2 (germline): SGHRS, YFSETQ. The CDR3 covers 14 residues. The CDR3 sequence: CASKWGRGSDTIYF.

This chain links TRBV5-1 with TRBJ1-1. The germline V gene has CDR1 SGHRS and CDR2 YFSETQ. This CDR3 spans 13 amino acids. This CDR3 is CASSWETNTEAFF.

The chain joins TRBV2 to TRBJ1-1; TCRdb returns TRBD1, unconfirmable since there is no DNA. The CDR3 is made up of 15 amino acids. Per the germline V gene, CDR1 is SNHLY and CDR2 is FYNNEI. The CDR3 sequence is CASSDPHRENTESFF. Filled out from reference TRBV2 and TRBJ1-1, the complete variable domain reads EPEVTQTPSHQVTQMGQEVILRCVPISNHLYFYWYRQILGQKVEFLVSFYNNEISEKSEIFDDQFSVERPDGSNFTLKIRSTKLEDSAMYFCASSDPHRENTESFFGQGTRLTVV.

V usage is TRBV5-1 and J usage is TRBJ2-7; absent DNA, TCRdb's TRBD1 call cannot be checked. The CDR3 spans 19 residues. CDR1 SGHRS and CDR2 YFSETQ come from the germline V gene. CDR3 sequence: CASSFDTGTRRDHSYEQYF.

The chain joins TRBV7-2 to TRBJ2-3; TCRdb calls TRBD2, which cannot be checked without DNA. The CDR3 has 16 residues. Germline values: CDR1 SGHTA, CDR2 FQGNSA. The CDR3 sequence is CASSSTSGGFRDTQYF.

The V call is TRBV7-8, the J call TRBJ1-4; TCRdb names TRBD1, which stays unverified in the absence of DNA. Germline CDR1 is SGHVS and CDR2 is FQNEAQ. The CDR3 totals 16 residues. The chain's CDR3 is CASSTRRGQKNEKLFF.

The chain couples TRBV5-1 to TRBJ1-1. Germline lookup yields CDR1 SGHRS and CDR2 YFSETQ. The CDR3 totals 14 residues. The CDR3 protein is CASGLGPSNTEAFF.

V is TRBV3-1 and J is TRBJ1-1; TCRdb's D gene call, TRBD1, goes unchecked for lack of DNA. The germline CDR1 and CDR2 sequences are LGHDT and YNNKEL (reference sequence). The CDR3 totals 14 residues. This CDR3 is CASSQRGAWTEAFF.

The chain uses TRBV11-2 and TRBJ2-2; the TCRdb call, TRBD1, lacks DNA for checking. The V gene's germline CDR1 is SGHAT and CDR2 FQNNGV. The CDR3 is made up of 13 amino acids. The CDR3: CASSSRGRGELFF. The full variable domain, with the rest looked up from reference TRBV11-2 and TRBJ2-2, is EAGVAQSPRYKIIEKRQSVAFWCNPISGHATLYWYQQILGQGPKLLIQFQNNGVVDDSQLPKDRFSAERLKGVDSTLKIQPAKLEDSAVYLCASSSRGRGELFFGEGSRLTVL.

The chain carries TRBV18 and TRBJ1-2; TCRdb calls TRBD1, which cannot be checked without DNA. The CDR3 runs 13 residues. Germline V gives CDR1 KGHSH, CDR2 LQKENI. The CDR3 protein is CASSPDREYGYTF.

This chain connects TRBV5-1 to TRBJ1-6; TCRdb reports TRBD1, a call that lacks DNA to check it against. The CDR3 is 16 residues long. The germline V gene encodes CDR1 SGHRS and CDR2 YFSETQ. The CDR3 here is CASSFREQGENSPLHF.

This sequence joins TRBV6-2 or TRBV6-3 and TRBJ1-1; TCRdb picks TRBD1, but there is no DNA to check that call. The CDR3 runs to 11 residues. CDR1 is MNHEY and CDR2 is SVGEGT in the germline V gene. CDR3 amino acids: CASSPGGGAFF.

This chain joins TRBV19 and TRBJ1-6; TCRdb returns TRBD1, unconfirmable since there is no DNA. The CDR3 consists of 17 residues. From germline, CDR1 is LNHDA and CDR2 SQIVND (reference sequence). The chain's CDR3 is CASTLSGQGGYNSPLHF.

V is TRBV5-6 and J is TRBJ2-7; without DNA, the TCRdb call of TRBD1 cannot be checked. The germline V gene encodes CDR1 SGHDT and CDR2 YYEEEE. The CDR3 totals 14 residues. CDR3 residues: CASSFWDGAYEQYF.

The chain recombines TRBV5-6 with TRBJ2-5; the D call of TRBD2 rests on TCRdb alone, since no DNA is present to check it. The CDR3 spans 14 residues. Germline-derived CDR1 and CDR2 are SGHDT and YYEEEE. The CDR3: CASSGTSGWETQYF.

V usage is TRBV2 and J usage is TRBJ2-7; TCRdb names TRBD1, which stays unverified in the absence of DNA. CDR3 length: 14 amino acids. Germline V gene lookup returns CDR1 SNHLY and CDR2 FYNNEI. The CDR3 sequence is CASGTGTATYEQYF.

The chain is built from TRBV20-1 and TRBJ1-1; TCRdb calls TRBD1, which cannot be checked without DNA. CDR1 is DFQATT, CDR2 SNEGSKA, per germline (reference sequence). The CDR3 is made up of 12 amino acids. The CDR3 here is CSARMGGTEAFF.

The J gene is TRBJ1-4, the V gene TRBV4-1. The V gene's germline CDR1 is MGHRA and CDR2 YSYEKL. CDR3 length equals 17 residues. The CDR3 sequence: CASSQTKPVYWNEKLFF.

CDR3 loop: CASHSGIGSGNTIYF. The chain is built from TRBV5-1 and TRBJ1-3; there is no DNA to check the TCRdb D call of TRBD1. The germline gives CDR1 SGHRS, CDR2 YFSETQ. This CDR3 spans 15 amino acids.

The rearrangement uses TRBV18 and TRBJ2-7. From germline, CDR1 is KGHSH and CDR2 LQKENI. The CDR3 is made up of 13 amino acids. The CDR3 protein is CASSPGSGYEQYF.

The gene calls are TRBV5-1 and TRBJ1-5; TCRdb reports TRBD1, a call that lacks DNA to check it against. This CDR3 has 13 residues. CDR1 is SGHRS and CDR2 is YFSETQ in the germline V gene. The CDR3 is CASSLKGNQPQHF.

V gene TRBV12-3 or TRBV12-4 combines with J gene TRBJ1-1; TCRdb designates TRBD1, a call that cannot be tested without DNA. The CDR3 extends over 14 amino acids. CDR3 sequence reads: CASSLGGRGTEAFF.

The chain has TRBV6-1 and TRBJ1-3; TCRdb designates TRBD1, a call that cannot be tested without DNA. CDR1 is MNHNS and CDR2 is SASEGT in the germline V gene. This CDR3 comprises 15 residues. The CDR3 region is CASSRIPTGTNTIYF.

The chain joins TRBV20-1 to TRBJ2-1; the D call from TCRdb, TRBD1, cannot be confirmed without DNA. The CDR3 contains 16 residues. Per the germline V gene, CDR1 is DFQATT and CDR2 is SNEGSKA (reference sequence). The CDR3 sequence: CSARTPGAGGEGEQFF.

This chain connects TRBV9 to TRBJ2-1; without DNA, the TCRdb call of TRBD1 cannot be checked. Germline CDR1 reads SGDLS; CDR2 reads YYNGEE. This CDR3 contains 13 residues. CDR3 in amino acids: CASSPGQGFGQFF.

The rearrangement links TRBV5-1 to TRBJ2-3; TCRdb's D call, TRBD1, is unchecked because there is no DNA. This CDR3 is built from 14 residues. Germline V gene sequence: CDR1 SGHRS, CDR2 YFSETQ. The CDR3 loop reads CASSPGHGGDTQYF.

CDR3 in amino acids: CASSVRGTGYYEQYF. The V call is TRBV5-1, the J call TRBJ2-7; TCRdb lists TRBD1, though no DNA is available to test this call. CDR3 length equals 15 residues. The germline CDR1 and CDR2 sequences are SGHRS and YFSETQ.

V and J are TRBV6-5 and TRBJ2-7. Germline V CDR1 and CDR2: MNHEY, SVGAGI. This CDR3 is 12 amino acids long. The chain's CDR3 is CASRTGLYEQYF.

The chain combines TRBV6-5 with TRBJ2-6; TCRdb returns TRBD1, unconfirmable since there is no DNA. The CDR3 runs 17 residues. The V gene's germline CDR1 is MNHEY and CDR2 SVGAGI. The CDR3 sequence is CASNSGQGKPGANVLTF.

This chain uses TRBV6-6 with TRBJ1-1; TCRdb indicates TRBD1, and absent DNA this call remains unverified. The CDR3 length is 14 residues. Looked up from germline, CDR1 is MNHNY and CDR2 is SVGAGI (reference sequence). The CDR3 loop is CASRTRVGDTEAFF.

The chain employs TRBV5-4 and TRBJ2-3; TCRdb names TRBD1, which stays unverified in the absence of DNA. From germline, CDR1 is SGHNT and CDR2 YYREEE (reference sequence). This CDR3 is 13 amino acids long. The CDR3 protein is CASSRADGDTQYF.

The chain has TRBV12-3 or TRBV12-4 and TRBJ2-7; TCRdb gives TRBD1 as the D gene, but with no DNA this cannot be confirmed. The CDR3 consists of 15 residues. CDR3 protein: CASSSTGTGVYEQYF.